The 9 T cell receptor beta chains below all came from one sample that was sequenced in a study of cytomegalovirus exposure and HLA in healthy donors. PCR was performed using 60 Vbeta and 13 Jbeta primers. Sequenced by immunoSEQ multiplex PCR; TCRdb stores in-frame clones only, minus some. The table has 55,000 to 75,000 clones, roughly four fifths seen once. The sequencing sample was made of PBMCs. The source is a woman aged 25 to 39 in good health and CMV-seropositive.

This sequence joins TRBV6-5 and TRBJ1-5; D ambiguous. The V gene lost 2 bases and the J gene lost 7 bases, with 9 bases spanning the gap. The germline gives CDR1 MNHEY, CDR2 SVGAGI. The CDR3 length is 13 residues. CDR3 region: CASSYTKQQPQHF. The DNA for the CDR3 is TGTGCCAGCAGTTACACCAAACAGCAGCCCCAGCATTTT.

The V gene is TRBV7-2, the J gene TRBJ2-7; 10 positions agree with TRBD2. Per the germline V gene, CDR1 is SGHTA and CDR2 is FQGNSA. CDR3 length: 17 residues. With V trimmed by 1 base and J by 1 base, 7 bases remained unmatched. The CDR3 protein is CASSLVARTSGSYEQYF. The CDR3, as DNA: TGTGCCAGCAGCTTAGTGGCGAGGACTAGCGGTTCCTACGAGCAGTACTTC.

The chain joins TRBV11-2 to TRBJ2-7, with a tentative D call TRBD1 (5 bases). CDR1 is SGHAT, CDR2 FQNNGV, per germline. Trimming took 1 base from V and 5 from J, leaving 15 bases between them. This CDR3 region has 15 residues. CDR3 sequence: CASSLVGREIDEQYF. Written as DNA, the CDR3 is TGTGCCAGCAGCTTAGTTGGCAGGGAAATCGACGAGCAGTACTTC.

J is TRBJ2-1 and V is TRBV7-9; possible D gene TRBD1, 6 bases. V was shortened by 4 bases and J by 4 bases, with 14 bases between the two germline ends. Germline CDR1 and CDR2: SEHNR and FQNEAQ (reference sequence). This CDR3 has 15 amino acids. CDR3 sequence reads: CASSSSGTTYNEQFF. CDR3 sequence (DNA): TGTGCCAGCAGCTCCTCCGGGACAACGTACAATGAGCAGTTCTTC. The full variable domain, rest sourced from reference TRBV7-9 and TRBJ2-1, is DTGVSQNPRHKITKRGQNVTFRCDPISEHNRLYWYRQTLGQGPEFLTYFQNEAQLEKSRLLSDRFSAERPKGSFSTLEIQRTEQGDSAMYLCASSSSGTTYNEQFFGPGTRLTVL.

This chain connects TRBV7-6 to TRBJ2-5, with D maybe TRBD2 (5 bases). The CDR3 is 16 residues long. In germline, CDR1 is SGHVS, CDR2 FNYEAQ. The V and J ends lost 5 bases and 0 bases respectively, with 16 bases between them. The CDR3 region is CASSLGGIQYQETQYF. The CDR3 DNA reads as TGTGCCAGCAGCCTAGGAGGAATTCAATACCAAGAGACCCAGTACTTC.

The genes are TRBV15 and TRBJ2-1, with D tentatively TRBD1 (5 bases). This CDR3 has 13 residues. The ends were cut back, 5 bases at V and 7 bases at J, with 12 bases in the middle. CDR1 is LNHNV, CDR2 YYDKDF, per germline (reference sequence). This CDR3 reads CATSPARVNEQFF. Written as DNA, the CDR3 is TGTGCCACCAGCCCGGCCAGGGTTAATGAGCAGTTCTTC.

The CDR3 region is CASSWPGQGVNEQYF. CDR3 DNA sequence: TGTGCCAGCAGCTGGCCCGGACAGGGTGTTAACGAGCAGTACTTC. The chain carries TRBV6-5 and TRBJ2-5, with 8 bases that match TRBD1. The end of the DNA fits TRBJ2-7 better, so the J call may be wrong. The CDR3 is 15 residues long. Germline V gives CDR1 MNHEY, CDR2 SVGAGI.

The rearrangement joins TRBV7-2 to TRBJ1-1; D call uncertain. Trimming removed 3 bases from V and 4 bases from J, with 9 bases in between. CDR1 is SGHTA, CDR2 FQGNSA, per germline. The CDR3 runs 13 residues. CDR3 loop: CASSFSGSTEAFF. For the CDR3, the DNA is TGTGCCAGCAGCTTCTCCGGTTCCACTGAAGCTTTCTTT.

This clone was detected once. V usage is TRBV7-8 and J usage is TRBJ2-1, with TRBD2 identical over 11 bases. Germline V gene sequence: CDR1 SGHVS, CDR2 FQNEAQ. The CDR3 extends over 15 amino acids. V trimming: 5 bases; J trimming: 6 bases; junction bases outside the gene matches: 6. The CDR3 coding sequence is TGTGCCAGCAGCACTGGACTAGCGGGTTTCAATGAGCAGTTCTTC. Its protein is CASSTGLAGFNEQFF.